The 29 T cell receptor beta chains listed next were all sequenced from one sample in a study of blood T cell repertoires in COVID-19. Only in-frame clones appear in the TCRdb table, and some are missing; sequencing was by immunoSEQ multiplex PCR. This sample yields roughly 200,000 clones, of which just under 90% are seen a single time; 0.88% belongs to the top ten. The sample was peripheral blood. These receptors were obtained from a young woman who had recovered from COVID-19.

The chain recombines TRBV7-9 with TRBJ2-1, with 8 positions matching TRBD1. V shed 5 bases and J 12 bases; nucleotides not matched to a gene: 6. CDR3 length: 12 amino acids. In germline, CDR1 is SEHNR, CDR2 FQNEAQ (reference sequence). CDR3 amino acids: CASSADRGRQFF. CDR3 in DNA: TGTGCCAGCAGCGCCGACAGGGGCAGGCAGTTCTTC. The full variable domain, in which reference TRBV7-9 and TRBJ2-1 provide the parts outside the CDR3, is DTGVSQNPRHKITKRGQNVTFRCDPISEHNRLYWYRQTLGQGPEFLTYFQNEAQLEKSRLLSDRFSAERPKGSFSTLEIQRTEQGDSAMYLCASSADRGRQFFGPGTRLTVL.

J is TRBJ1-2 and V is TRBV29-1, with D perhaps TRBD1 (5 bases). V gave up 2 bases and J gave up 4 bases, with 8 bases separating them. The germline gives CDR1 SQVTM, CDR2 ANQGSEA. The CDR3 is made up of 12 amino acids. In DNA form, the CDR3 reads TGCAGCGTTGAATCGACAGCCTATGGCTACACCTTC. Its protein is CSVESTAYGYTF.

Here the CDR3 reads CASSFRVEAFF. CDR3 sequence (DNA): TGTGCCAGCAGTTTTCGCGTTGAAGCTTTCTTT. The chain couples TRBV28 to TRBJ1-1; D unresolved. CDR1 and CDR2 (germline): MDHEN, SYDVKM. CDR3 size: 11 residues. Deletions cut 3 bases from V and 7 bases from J, with 6 bases between.

This clone was observed a few times. The rearrangement joins TRBV5-8 to TRBJ1-5; tentative D call: TRBD1 (5 bases). V lost 2 bases to trimming and J lost 6 bases, with 9 bases between them. Germline V gene lookup returns CDR1 SGHTS and CDR2 YDEGEE. The CDR3 totals 13 residues. For the CDR3, the DNA is TGTGCCAGCAGCTTAGGGGAGGGTCAGCCCCAGCATTTT. Protein: CASSLGEGQPQHF. Complete variable domain (other parts from reference TRBV5-8 and TRBJ1-5): EAGVTQSPTHLIKTRGQQATLRCSPISGHTSVYWYQQALGLGLQFLLWYDEGEERNRGNFPPRFSGRQFPNYSSELNVNALELEDSALYLCASSLGEGQPQHFGDGTRLSIL.

The gene calls are TRBV20-1 and TRBJ2-1; D remains ambiguous. V was pared by 0 bases and J by 11 bases, with 8 bases between. In germline, CDR1 is DFQATT, CDR2 SNEGSKA (reference sequence). The CDR3 runs 11 residues. The CDR3: CSAREQIKQFF. In nucleotides, the CDR3 is TGCAGTGCTAGAGAACAAATAAAGCAGTTCTTC.

This clone showed up just a few times. One junction end disagrees with the germline gene, perhaps due to a read error. The chain couples TRBV30 to TRBJ2-5; D unresolved. This CDR3 has 11 residues. Germline V gene lookup returns CDR1 GTSNPN and CDR2 SVGIG (reference sequence). CDR3 sequence reads: CAWSNQETQYF. In nucleotides, the CDR3 is TGTGCCTGGAGTAACCAGGAGACCCAGTACTTC.

As regards this clone: A junction end diverges from the germline sequence, so it may reflect a read error. The chain carries TRBV7-7 and TRBJ2-3; 7 bases match TRBD2. CDR1 is SSHAT and CDR2 is FNYEAQ in the germline V gene (reference sequence). The CDR3 is 14 amino acids. The CDR3 here is CASSPRGGTDTQYF. As DNA, the CDR3 is TGTGCTAGCAGCCCCCGGGGGGGCACAGATACGCAGTATTTT.

The V and J genes are TRBV4-1 and TRBJ1-5, with D perhaps matching TRBD1 (6 bases). The germline CDR1 and CDR2 sequences are MGHRA and YSYEKL. The V gene lost 1 base and the J gene lost 5 bases, with 15 bases spanning the gap. The CDR3 has 16 residues. DNA for the CDR3: TGCGCCAGCAGCCAAGGCGCAGGGGTGAACTATCAGCCCCAGCATTTT. This sequence encodes CASSQGAGVNYQPQHF.

This chain links TRBV4-3 with TRBJ1-2; 12 bases fit TRBD1. CDR1 and CDR2 from the germline V gene are LGHNA and YSLEER. This CDR3 region has 15 residues. Trimming cost V 3 bases and J 5 bases; bases outside gene matches: 4. The CDR3 coding sequence is TGCGCCAGCAGCCAGGGGACAGGGGGCGCGTATGGCTACACCTTC. Amino acid sequence: CASSQGTGGAYGYTF.

V and J are TRBV7-9 and TRBJ1-4; D is possibly TRBD1 (6 bases). Germline CDR1 is SEHNR and CDR2 is FQNEAQ (reference sequence). V lost 4 bases to trimming and J lost 4 bases, with 13 bases between them. This CDR3 has 15 residues. DNA for the CDR3: TGTGCCAGCAGCTCCGGACAGCATAATAATGAAAAACTGTTTTTT. Its protein product is CASSSGQHNNEKLFF.

This chain joins TRBV7-2 and TRBJ2-3, with no clear D. Trimming took 6 bases from V and 2 from J, leaving 12 bases between them. Germline V gene lookup returns CDR1 SGHTA and CDR2 FQGNSA. This CDR3 has 14 amino acids. DNA for the CDR3: TGTGCCAGCAGTCCAAACTGGTTCACAGATACGCAGTATTTT. Its translation is CASSPNWFTDTQYF.

V and J are TRBV29-1 and TRBJ1-1; D ambiguous. This CDR3 is 14 amino acids long. The V end was cut by 4 bases, the J end by 1 base, with 13 bases between. CDR1 is SQVTM, CDR2 ANQGSEA, per germline. CDR3: CSVVQSAGNTEAFF. In DNA form, the CDR3 reads TGCAGCGTTGTTCAGAGCGCGGGGAACACTGAAGCTTTCTTT.

This chain connects TRBV5-4 to TRBJ2-2; perhaps TRBD1 as D (6 bases). The CDR3 length is 15 residues. Trimming took off 4 bases at V and 5 bases at J, with 15 bases between the two ends. Germline CDR1 SGHNT, CDR2 YYREEE (reference sequence). The CDR3, as DNA: TGTGCCAGCAGCCCCCCCTTAGGGGGAACCGGGGAGCTGTTTTTT. Its protein product is CASSPPLGGTGELFF.

The V and J genes are TRBV7-2 and TRBJ2-5, with 10 bases aligning to TRBD1. Germline CDR1 SGHTA, CDR2 FQGNSA. The CDR3 contains 15 residues. Unmatched junction bases numbered 10, after V lost 7 bases and J lost 5 bases. The CDR3 loop is CASNSDRGRYETQYF. CDR3 bases: TGTGCCAGCAACTCAGACAGGGGGCGTTACGAGACCCAGTACTTC.

V is TRBV5-8 and J is TRBJ1-5; 9 bases agree with TRBD1. CDR1 and CDR2 (germline): SGHTS, YDEGEE. This CDR3 spans 14 amino acids. With 0 bases clipped from V and 7 bases from J, the junction kept 2 bases outside the gene matches. Here the CDR3 reads CASSLDRGRQPQHF. CDR3 DNA: TGTGCCAGCAGCTTGGACAGGGGGCGGCAGCCCCAGCATTTT.

V is TRBV11-1 and J is TRBJ1-2, with D possibly matching TRBD1 (5 bases). The V end lost 2 bases, the J end lost 0 bases, and 10 bases lay between the germline ends. CDR1 SGHAT and CDR2 FQDESV come from the germline V gene (reference sequence). The CDR3 runs to 15 residues. CDR3 DNA: TGTGCCAGCAGCTTACTGGCAGGGACTAACTATGGCTACACCTTC. Amino acid sequence: CASSLLAGTNYGYTF.

The V call is TRBV4-1, the J call TRBJ2-4, with 7 bases fitting TRBD1. This CDR3 region has 18 residues. CDR1 is MGHRA, CDR2 YSYEKL, per germline. V lost 4 bases, J lost 1 base, and 13 bases stayed unmatched. The CDR3 nucleotides are TGCGCCAGCAGCCTTCTCCCAGGACAGGTCTTCGCCAAAAACATTCAGTACTTC. Translating gives CASSLLPGQVFAKNIQYF.

The rearrangement links TRBV3-1 (or the pseudogene TRBV3-2) to TRBJ1-3, with TRBD1 as a possible D gene (5 bases). Germline CDR1 and CDR2: LGHDT and YNNKEL (reference sequence). V lost 0 bases, J lost 4 bases, and 13 bases lay in between. The length of the CDR3 is 16 residues. CDR3 residues: CASSQEAKGQGNTIYF. The CDR3 DNA is TGTGCCAGCAGCCAAGAAGCTAAGGGGCAAGGAAACACCATATATTTT.

The chain links TRBV4-3 to TRBJ2-7; D perhaps matches TRBD1 (7 bases). V lost 2 bases to trimming and J lost 5 bases, with 19 bases between them. Germline CDR1 reads LGHNA; CDR2 reads YSLEER. This CDR3 comprises 16 residues. CDR3 sequence reads: CASSQSGSGTADEQYF. The CDR3 nucleotides are TGCGCCAGCAGCCAAAGCGGGTCCGGGACAGCTGACGAGCAGTACTTC.

The rearrangement uses TRBV6-5 and TRBJ2-1, with TRBD1 identical over 9 bases. The CDR3 has 15 residues. Looked up from germline, CDR1 is MNHEY and CDR2 is SVGAGI. The J segment lost 4 bases and the V segment lost 7 bases, leaving 8 bases of the junction unmatched. CDR3 loop: CASIPGQGRYNEQFF. CDR3 nucleotide sequence: TGTGCCAGCATACCGGGACAGGGTCGTTACAATGAGCAGTTCTTC.

The DNA of the CDR3 is TGTGCCAGCAGCGCCGGGAGCCCCTACGAGCAGTACGTC. Protein sequence: CASSAGSPYEQYV. V gene TRBV13 combines with J gene TRBJ2-7; a weak D match, TRBD2 (6 bases). The CDR3 has 13 residues. V was cut by 5 bases and J by 2 bases, with 10 bases left in between. CDR1 and CDR2 from the germline V gene are PRHDT and FYEKMQ (reference sequence).

The rearrangement joins TRBV7-2 to TRBJ2-3; 7 bases map to TRBD1. The CDR3 length is 14 residues. CDR1 is SGHTA and CDR2 is FQGNSA in the germline V gene. V lost 5 bases and J lost 5; bases outside the gene matches: 7. In nucleotides, the CDR3 is TGTGCCAGCAGCCCCTGGACAGGAGGAGATACGCAGTATTTT. Translated, it gives CASSPWTGGDTQYF. Full variable domain (rest looked up from reference TRBV7-2 and TRBJ2-3): GAGVSQSPSNKVTEKGKDVELRCDPISGHTALYWYRQSLGQGLEFLIYFQGNSAPDKSGLPSDRFSAERTGGSVSTLTIQRTQQEDSAVYLCASSPWTGGDTQYFGPGTRLTVL.

This clone was detected only once. The chain recombines TRBV10-3 with TRBJ2-3; possibly TRBD1 for D (6 bases). The CDR3 loop spans 12 amino acids. V lost 4 bases, J lost 6 bases, and 8 bases lay in between. The V gene's germline CDR1 is ENHRY and CDR2 SYGVKD. The CDR3 region has the DNA TGTGCCATCAGTGGGGGGCCGGATACGCAGTATTTT. Protein: CAISGGPDTQYF.

The CDR3: CASREVGRTGTGELFF. The CDR3 region has the DNA TGTGCCAGCAGGGAGGTGGGCCGGACAGGGACCGGGGAGCTGTTTTTT. The chain couples TRBV5-6 to TRBJ2-2, with TRBD1 identical over 8 bases. V gave up 5 bases and J gave up 5 bases; unmatched junction bases: 11. The CDR3 consists of 16 residues. CDR1 and CDR2 (germline): SGHDT, YYEEEE.

This clone was counted a single time. The J gene is TRBJ2-5, the V gene TRBV3-1 (or the pseudogene TRBV3-2); TRBD2 matches at 12 bases. Germline V lookup: CDR1 LGHDT, CDR2 YNNKEL (reference sequence). Germline trimming cut 4 bases from V and 5 bases from J; bases unmatched to any gene: 8. The CDR3 totals 16 residues. CDR3 loop: CASSPSGGASHETQYF. CDR3 DNA sequence: TGTGCCAGCAGCCCTAGCGGGGGGGCCTCACATGAGACCCAGTACTTC.

This clone was detected a few times. V gene TRBV15 combines with J gene TRBJ1-2; D gene uncertain. In germline, CDR1 is LNHNV, CDR2 YYDKDF (reference sequence). The CDR3 covers 16 residues. Trimming shortened V by 0 bases and J by 6 bases, and 17 bases separated the two germline ends. CDR3 nucleotide sequence: TGTGCCACCAGCAGAGATTTGTCTAGCCCCGGCGATGGCTACACCTTC. Translation: CATSRDLSSPGDGYTF.

The chain uses TRBV3-1 (or the pseudogene TRBV3-2) and TRBJ2-3; the match to TRBD2 covers 12 bases. This CDR3 region has 17 residues. Germline lookup yields CDR1 LGHDT and CDR2 YNNKEL (reference sequence). J was trimmed by 3 bases and V by 0 bases; bases with no gene match: 4. The CDR3 reads CASSQDKGLAGTDTQYF. CDR3 bases: TGTGCCAGCAGCCAAGATAAGGGACTAGCGGGTACAGATACGCAGTATTTT.

The chain employs TRBV4-3 and TRBJ1-2; TRBD1 is a possible D gene (5 bases). CDR1 is LGHNA and CDR2 is YSLEER in the germline V gene. CDR3 length equals 16 residues. Trimming cost V 6 bases and J 3 bases, with 20 bases left between them. The CDR3 region is CASSPRMGGTDYGYTF. The CDR3 DNA follows: TGCGCCAGCAGTCCAAGAATGGGAGGGACGGACTATGGCTACACCTTC.

The chain is built from TRBV7-9 and TRBJ2-2, with 11 bases identical to TRBD2. There are 16 residues in the CDR3. V lost 5 bases, J lost 7 bases, and 9 bases stayed unmatched. Germline loops: CDR1 SEHNR, CDR2 FQNEAQ (reference sequence). The CDR3 here is CASSPTSGINHGELFF. The CDR3 nucleotides are TGTGCCAGCAGCCCGACTAGCGGGATTAATCACGGGGAGCTGTTTTTT.